This TCR beta chain was obtained from a study of OX40 agonist ivuxolimab in advanced cancers. Study in general: Intravenous ivuxolimab at 0.01 to 10 mg/kg was given to patients every 2 weeks. Age averaged around 58 years (range roughly 20 to 90), and just over 80% were male.

Whole-study results and caveats: Clonal expansion from baseline to week 6 occurred in both CD4+ and CD8+ T cells. Among patients with partial responses at 0.1-3.0 mg/kg, clonal expansion was among the lowest.

This CDR3 comprises 12 residues. CDR1 LNHNV and CDR2 YYDKDF come from the germline V gene (reference sequence). V was trimmed by 0 bases and J by 8 bases, leaving 6 bases between them. Worth noting for this clone: What it binds is unknown.

Only in-frame clones appear in the TCRdb table, and some are missing; sequencing was by immunoSEQ multiplex PCR. The sample holds roughly 35,000 clones; 81% are singletons and the top ten take roughly 21%. The starting material was CD4+ or CD8+ T cells sorted from blood, obtained in a trial of the OX40 agonist ivuxolimab. The clonotype comes from an adult with an advanced solid tumor such as melanoma, head and neck, liver or kidney cancer. The chain has TRBV15 and TRBJ2-3; D gene uncertain. The DNA of the CDR3 is TGTGCCACCAGCAGAGATAGGGCTACGCAGTATTTT. It specifies CATSRDRATQYF.